The 18 T cell receptor beta chains reported below all come from one sample, sequenced in a study of cytomegalovirus exposure and HLA in healthy donors. Primers: 60 Vbeta forward and 13 Jbeta reverse. Some clones are missing from TCRdb's copy, which holds only in-frame ones; the method was immunoSEQ multiplex PCR. The top ten hold around 3.8% of the sample, which has about 93,000 clones, 82% seen once. Sequences were obtained from PBMCs. Receptor source: a man in his fifties or sixties in good health and CMV-seronegative.

The V and J genes are TRBV27 and TRBJ1-1; D remains ambiguous. From germline, CDR1 is MNHEY and CDR2 SMNVEV (reference sequence). This CDR3 is built from 16 residues. V lost 7 bases and J 8 bases, leaving 26 bases between the germline ends. The CDR3 here is CASNHGGGNGISEAFF. The CDR3 DNA follows: TGTGCCAGCAATCACGGAGGAGGGAACGGGATTTCGGAAGCTTTCTTT.

This chain uses TRBV11-2 with TRBJ2-1; 10 bases agree with TRBD2. The germline V gene has CDR1 SGHAT and CDR2 FQNNGV. V was pared by 5 bases and J by 6 bases, with 10 bases of the junction left unmatched. The CDR3 is 16 residues long. DNA of the CDR3: TGTGCCAGCAGCCCAGCGGGGGGGACAGGAACCAATGAGCAGTTCTTC. Its translation is CASSPAGGTGTNEQFF.

This chain uses TRBV7-3 with TRBJ2-1; 8 positions agree with TRBD1. The CDR3 is 15 amino acids. Germline loops: CDR1 SGHTA, CDR2 FQGTGA. Trimming removed 7 bases from V and 3 bases from J; junction bases left unmatched: 8. CDR3 coding DNA: TGTGCCAGCACCCTGGACAGGGTAGGCTACAATGAGCAGTTCTTC. Translated, it gives CASTLDRVGYNEQFF.

The chain combines TRBV2 with TRBJ2-5, with 7 bases matching TRBD1. Germline CDR1 SNHLY, CDR2 FYNNEI. With 11 bases clipped from V and 2 bases from J, the junction kept 2 bases outside the gene matches. There are 11 residues in the CDR3. In DNA form, the CDR3 reads TGTGCCTGGGGACAGCAAGAGACCCAGTACTTC. Protein: CAWGQQETQYF.

This clone was picked up one time. The gene calls are TRBV5-4 and TRBJ2-7; 10 nucleotides line up with TRBD1. Germline V gene sequence: CDR1 SGHNT, CDR2 YYREEE (reference sequence). CDR3 length equals 14 residues. The junction had 6 bases not matched to a gene; V was cut back by 4 bases and J by 5 bases. CDR3 sequence: CASSLGTGENEQYF. CDR3 nucleotides: TGTGCCAGCAGCCTCGGGACAGGGGAAAACGAGCAGTACTTC. The entire variable domain, with the rest obtained from reference TRBV5-4 and TRBJ2-7, is as follows: ETGVTQSPTHLIKTRGQQVTLRCSSQSGHNTVSWYQQALGQGPQFIFQYYREEENGRGNFPPRFSGLQFPNYSSELNVNALELDDSALYLCASSLGTGENEQYFGPGTRLTVT.

V gene TRBV15 combines with J gene TRBJ2-2; 7 nucleotides line up with TRBD2. This CDR3 has 16 amino acids. The trim removed 3 bases at V and 3 bases at J, leaving 7 bases unmatched. CDR1 and CDR2 from the germline V gene are LNHNV and YYDKDF (reference sequence). The CDR3 bases are TGTGCCACCAGCAGGGGGGGGTTTGGGGACACCGGGGAGCTGTTTTTT. This sequence encodes CATSRGGFGDTGELFF.

V and J are TRBV7-6 and TRBJ2-3; no reliable D call. CDR3 size: 18 residues. Trimming shortened V by 2 bases and J by 2 bases, and 20 bases separated the two germline ends. CDR1 and CDR2 (germline): SGHVS, FNYEAQ. In DNA form, the CDR3 reads TGTGCCAGCAGCTTATGTTCATTGGCGGAAGACTTCACAGATACGCAGTATTTT. This gives the protein CASSLCSLAEDFTDTQYF.

V and J are TRBV5-1 and TRBJ2-1, with a tentative D call TRBD2 (6 bases). In germline, CDR1 is SGHRS, CDR2 YFSETQ. V was trimmed by 4 bases and J by 1 base, leaving 9 bases between them. The CDR3 has 14 residues. The CDR3 here is CASSPGSSYNEQFF. The CDR3 DNA sequence: TGCGCCAGCAGCCCCGGGAGTTCCTACAATGAGCAGTTCTTC.

The chain recombines TRBV7-9 with TRBJ1-1; 7 bases fit TRBD1. The trim removed 11 bases at V and 2 bases at J, leaving 8 bases unmatched. Looked up from germline, CDR1 is SEHNR and CDR2 is FQNEAQ (reference sequence). This CDR3 spans 13 amino acids. The CDR3 loop is CAGNRGGNTEAFF. The CDR3, as DNA: TGTGCCGGTAACAGGGGAGGTAACACTGAAGCTTTCTTT.

This clone was seen more than once but under ten times. The J gene is TRBJ2-3, the V gene TRBV27; a weak D match, TRBD1 (5 bases). Germline lookup yields CDR1 MNHEY and CDR2 SMNVEV (reference sequence). The ends were cut back, 7 bases at V and 0 bases at J, with 17 bases in the middle. CDR3 length equals 16 residues. The CDR3 DNA reads as TGTGCCAGCAAACCTCCGACAGACACTAGCACAGATACGCAGTATTTT. Translation: CASKPPTDTSTDTQYF.

This chain connects TRBV5-1 to TRBJ2-1, with 11 bases matching TRBD2. The junction had 5 bases not matched to a gene; V was cut back by 0 bases and J by 9 bases. Germline V lookup: CDR1 SGHRS, CDR2 YFSETQ. This CDR3 spans 15 amino acids. CDR3 protein: CASSLDLAGGGEQFF. For the CDR3, the DNA is TGCGCCAGCAGCTTGGATTTAGCGGGGGGGGGTGAGCAGTTCTTC.

This clone was seen a handful of times. V usage is TRBV19 and J usage is TRBJ1-1, with 8 bases that match TRBD1. This CDR3 has 13 residues. V lost 10 bases to trimming and J lost 6 bases; unmatched junction nucleotides: 10. Germline V gives CDR1 LNHDA, CDR2 SQIVND (reference sequence). The CDR3 sequence: CATARTGLPEAFF. The CDR3 DNA reads TGTGCCACCGCCCGGACAGGGTTGCCTGAAGCTTTCTTT. Together with reference TRBV19 and TRBJ1-1, the CDR3 gives the full variable domain: DGGITQSPKYLFRKEGQNVTLSCEQNLNHDAMYWYRQDPGQGLRLIYYSQIVNDFQKGDIAEGYSVSREKKESFPLTVTSAQKNPTAFYLCATARTGLPEAFFGQGTRLTVV.

V and J are TRBV20-1 and TRBJ2-5; D might be TRBD1 (5 bases). CDR3 length: 11 amino acids. Germline assignment: CDR1 DFQATT and CDR2 SNEGSKA (reference sequence). V lost 7 bases and J 7 bases, leaving 13 bases between the germline ends. The CDR3 protein is CSVGLTGTQYF. The CDR3 nucleotides read TGCAGTGTGGGCCTCACAGGGACCCAGTACTTC.

This chain uses TRBV9 with TRBJ2-2; 11 positions agree with TRBD2. The CDR3 spans 15 residues. Germline V gene sequence: CDR1 SGDLS, CDR2 YYNGEE. V lost 1 base and J lost 9; bases outside the gene matches: 5. CDR3 in amino acids: CASSVSLAGGRELFF. CDR3 in DNA: TGTGCCAGCAGCGTATCGCTAGCGGGAGGCCGGGAGCTGTTTTTT. The full variable domain, rest sourced from reference TRBV9 and TRBJ2-2, is DSGVTQTPKHLITATGQRVTLRCSPRSGDLSVYWYQQSLDQGLQFLIQYYNGEERAKGNILERFSAQQFPDLHSELNLSSLELGDSALYFCASSVSLAGGRELFFGEGSRLTVL.

This clone was seen only a few times. This chain links TRBV13 with TRBJ2-3, with 9 bases that match TRBD2. The trim removed 3 bases at V and 2 bases at J, leaving 6 bases unmatched. The CDR3 is 16 residues long. Germline V gene sequence: CDR1 PRHDT, CDR2 FYEKMQ (reference sequence). CDR3 nucleotides: TGTGCCAGCAGCTTTCTTGCGGGAGGGGTCACAGATACGCAGTATTTT. As protein: CASSFLAGGVTDTQYF.

The CDR3 DNA sequence: TGTGCCAGCAGTCAGGACAGGGCTAGAGCCGGGGAGCTGTTTTTT. It codes for CASSQDRARAGELFF. The chain recombines TRBV4-2 with TRBJ2-2; 8 bases agree with TRBD1. Trimming at V came to 6 bases and at J to 6 bases, leaving 9 bases not matched to a gene. CDR3 length: 15 residues. The germline V gene encodes CDR1 LGHNA and CDR2 YNFKEQ.

V gene TRBV7-3 combines with J gene TRBJ2-7; 8 bases fit TRBD2. Per the germline V gene, CDR1 is SGHTA and CDR2 is FQGTGA. The J segment lost 6 bases and the V segment lost 2 bases, leaving 3 bases of the junction unmatched. This CDR3 is built from 13 residues. The CDR3 is CASSLLGRGEQYF. CDR3 nucleotides: TGTGCCAGCAGCTTACTCGGGAGGGGCGAGCAGTACTTC.

The V gene is TRBV7-9, the J gene TRBJ1-1; maybe TRBD1 (5 bases). Trimming stripped 6 bases from V and 5 bases from J, with 16 bases between. The germline V gene has CDR1 SEHNR and CDR2 FQNEAQ (reference sequence). This CDR3 spans 14 amino acids. The CDR3 is CASRKDEGRTEAFF. CDR3 DNA: TGTGCCAGCAGGAAGGACGAGGGGAGGACTGAAGCTTTCTTT. Full variable domain (remainder filled in from reference TRBV7-9 and TRBJ1-1): DTGVSQNPRHKITKRGQNVTFRCDPISEHNRLYWYRQTLGQGPEFLTYFQNEAQLEKSRLLSDRFSAERPKGSFSTLEIQRTEQGDSAMYLCASRKDEGRTEAFFGQGTRLTVV.